These 10 T cell receptor beta chains were all obtained from the same sample, sequenced in a study of shared clonotypes between healthy human individuals. Some clones are missing from TCRdb's copy, which holds only in-frame ones; the method was immunoSEQ multiplex PCR. Of roughly 2 million clones in the sample, nearly 97% were seen once. Material: naive CD4+ T cells sorted from blood. Subset specified: CD45RA+ positively selected. These receptors were obtained from a man between 18 and 35 years old in good health.

The chain uses TRBV11-2 and TRBJ1-2; possibly TRBD1 for D (5 bases). Germline V CDR1 and CDR2: SGHAT, FQNNGV. The CDR3 is 16 amino acids. V lost 4 bases to trimming and J lost 4 bases, with 19 bases between them. CDR3 coding DNA: TGTGCCAGCAGCTCAGGGTCGGGGATTGGAGTCTATGGCTACACCTTC. This gives the protein CASSSGSGIGVYGYTF.

The chain carries TRBV2 and TRBJ2-2; 8 nucleotides match TRBD1. The CDR3 runs 15 residues. The trim removed 5 bases at V and 4 bases at J, leaving 6 bases unmatched. Germline loops: CDR1 SNHLY, CDR2 FYNNEI. In nucleotides, the CDR3 is TGTGCCAGCAGTCGCCGGGACAGGACCACCGGGGAGCTGTTTTTT. Translating it yields CASSRRDRTTGELFF.

The chain uses TRBV27 and TRBJ1-2; TRBD1 is a possible D gene (6 bases). Germline V gives CDR1 MNHEY, CDR2 SMNVEV (reference sequence). The CDR3 runs to 16 residues. V gave up 4 bases and J gave up 6 bases, with 21 bases separating them. The CDR3 is CASSSLSRGWADGYTF. The CDR3 DNA follows: TGTGCCAGCAGTTCATTGTCCAGGGGATGGGCCGATGGCTACACCTTC.

The V call is TRBV15, the J call TRBJ2-5, with D perhaps TRBD2 (6 bases). With 0 bases removed from V and 2 bases from J, the gap between germline ends came to 10 bases. This CDR3 contains 15 residues. Germline CDR1 LNHNV, CDR2 YYDKDF (reference sequence). Written as DNA, the CDR3 is TGTGCCACCAGCAGAGATACCAGCGGGCAAGAGACCCAGTACTTC. Translating gives CATSRDTSGQETQYF.

The chain couples TRBV30 to TRBJ2-7; TRBD2 matches 9 bases. Trimming removed 1 base from V and 4 bases from J; junction bases left unmatched: 8. CDR3 size: 15 residues. Germline V CDR1 and CDR2: GTSNPN, SVGIG (reference sequence). In DNA, the CDR3 is TGTGCCTGGAGTGAGCAAGGCGGGGGGGCATACGAGCAGTACTTC. It codes for CAWSEQGGGAYEQYF. The variable domain in full, completed from reference TRBV30 and TRBJ2-7, reads SQTIHQWPATLVQPVGSPLSLECTVEGTSNPNLYWYRQAAGRGLQLLFYSVGIGQISSEVPQNLSASRPQDRQFILSSKKLLLSDSGFYLCAWSEQGGGAYEQYFGPGTRLTVT.

V is TRBV28 and J is TRBJ2-2; the D gene is possibly TRBD1 (5 bases). Germline V gene lookup returns CDR1 MDHEN and CDR2 SYDVKM. The CDR3 sequence is 17 residues long. The V end lost 2 bases, the J end lost 1 base, and 14 bases lay between the germline ends. CDR3 sequence (DNA): TGTGCCAGCAGTTTAGGGGCGCAGATAAAGAACACCGGGGAGCTGTTTTTT. This sequence encodes CASSLGAQIKNTGELFF.

With regard to this clone: Other DNA sequences in the same sample also yield this CDR3. V and J are TRBV6-5 and TRBJ1-5; D is unclear. The V gene lost 0 bases and the J gene lost 0 bases, with 6 bases spanning the gap. Germline CDR1 MNHEY, CDR2 SVGAGI. The CDR3 has 15 amino acids. The CDR3 here is CASSYSAYSNQPQHF. The CDR3 DNA reads as TGTGCCAGCAGTTACTCGGCATATAGCAATCAGCCCCAGCATTTT.

This chain connects TRBV4-1 to TRBJ1-2; no firm D call. With 6 bases removed from V and 0 bases from J, the gap between germline ends came to 14 bases. CDR3 length: 15 residues. Per the germline V gene, CDR1 is MGHRA and CDR2 is YSYEKL. The CDR3 DNA reads as TGCGCCAGCAGTTCCGAGGTAGCAGCTAACTATGGCTACACCTTC. This translates into CASSSEVAANYGYTF.

The chain couples TRBV11-2 to TRBJ2-7, with 7 bases identical to TRBD1. CDR3 length equals 18 residues. V lost 3 bases and J lost 3; bases outside the gene matches: 17. CDR1 SGHAT and CDR2 FQNNGV come from the germline V gene. CDR3 region: CASSFYPHDGTVVYEQYF. The CDR3 coding sequence is TGTGCCAGCAGCTTCTACCCCCATGACGGGACAGTTGTCTACGAGCAGTACTTC.

This clone was recorded once. This chain connects TRBV14 to TRBJ1-2, with TRBD1 as a possible D gene (6 bases). V dropped 1 base and J dropped 4 bases, with 10 bases sitting between them. Germline V gene data show CDR1 as SGHDN and CDR2 as FVKESK. This CDR3 has 14 amino acids. The chain's CDR3 is CASSQGTATYGYTF. CDR3 nucleotide sequence: TGTGCCAGCAGCCAAGGGACAGCGACCTATGGCTACACCTTC. Full variable domain (rest looked up from reference TRBV14 and TRBJ1-2): EAGVTQFPSHSVIEKGQTVTLRCDPISGHDNLYWYRRVMGKEIKFLLHFVKESKQDESGMPNNRFLAERTGGTYSTLKVQPAELEDSGVYFCASSQGTATYGYTFGSGTRLTVV.